This T cell receptor beta chain appears in the sequencing data of a study of regulatory T cells in long-lasting Graves disease. There are many counts of this clonotype. The time point here: newly diagnosed GD, antithyroid drugs for less than 3 months. Construction of the TCR library relied on RNA isolated from PBMCs. Researchers made TCR beta libraries by using iRepertoire HTBI primers and running Arm-PCR on CDR3 regions. TCRdb called the multiplex PCR reads again in MiXCR, with one record for every CDR3 protein. The sample holds about 350,000 distinct CDR3 sequences, around 16% seen once. The sample was also reused in another study, on T cells in Graves' hyperthyroidism and ophthalmopathy. That study reports: Ophthalmopathy was distinguished from stable hyperthyroidism by 13 V-J signatures.

This sample comprised peripheral blood mononuclear cells (PBMCs), obtained at new diagnosis, from a patient treated with antithyroid drugs. The clonotype comes from a woman between 18 and 29 years old with Graves disease.

CDR3 DNA: TGCAGTGCTGAACGTCAAGGGGAGACCCAGTACTTC. As protein: CSAERQGETQYF. J is TRBJ2-5 and V is TRBV20-1; no definite D call. Germline loops: CDR1 DFQATT, CDR2 SNEGSKA (reference sequence). V was trimmed by 5 bases and J by 5 bases, leaving 12 bases between them. The CDR3 has 12 residues.